This TCR beta chain appears in the sequencing data of a study of untreated major depressive disorder. As for this clone: The antigen is not known.

Assay used: immunoSEQ multiplex PCR; TCRdb lists only in-frame clones, some missing. The sample has roughly 13,000 clones; about nine tenths are singletons. Study-level points and caveats: TRBV05-01 (Vbeta 5.1) usage was higher in CD4+ T cells of depressed patients than controls.

The CDR3 is 14 amino acids. V dropped 5 bases and J dropped 5; count of bases not matched to a gene: 8. Looked up from germline, CDR1 is SGHDT and CDR2 is YYEEEE. Specimen: CD4+ T cells from PBMCs. The TCR sequence derives from a man aged 25-45 years with major depressive disorder. The chain has TRBV5-6 and TRBJ1-2, with 8 bases lining up with TRBD1. CDR3: CASSSDRAYYGYTF. DNA of the CDR3: TGTGCCAGCAGTTCGGACAGGGCGTATTATGGCTACACCTTC.